This T cell receptor (beta chain) comes out of a study of graft-versus-host responses after intestinal transplantation. Across the study: Each recipient received a multivisceral, liver-intestinal, or isolated intestinal graft. All recipients got anti-thymocyte globulin induction, then tacrolimus and steroids for roughly three years.

The CDR3 spans 15 residues. CDR1 and CDR2 from the germline V gene are KGHSH and LQKENI. Trimming removed 5 bases from V and 0 bases from J, with 14 bases in between. Produced via immunoSEQ multiplex PCR; TCRdb's table is partial and in-frame only. The sample holds tens of thousands of clones, about 89% seen once. Findings and limits, study-wide: Analysis identified GvH clones in recipient marrow, with some appearing first in ileum or blood.

Comments on this clone: The antigen is undetermined.

The sequence was obtained from a human donor who was the organ donor for an intestinal transplant. The sample was unstimulated CD4+ T cells sorted from spleen or lymph node cells, taken before transplant. The J gene is TRBJ2-7, the V gene TRBV18; D unclear. The CDR3 sequence: CASSNNPSVSYEQYF. The DNA of the CDR3 is TGTGCCAGCTCAAACAACCCGTCCGTCTCCTACGAGCAGTACTTC.